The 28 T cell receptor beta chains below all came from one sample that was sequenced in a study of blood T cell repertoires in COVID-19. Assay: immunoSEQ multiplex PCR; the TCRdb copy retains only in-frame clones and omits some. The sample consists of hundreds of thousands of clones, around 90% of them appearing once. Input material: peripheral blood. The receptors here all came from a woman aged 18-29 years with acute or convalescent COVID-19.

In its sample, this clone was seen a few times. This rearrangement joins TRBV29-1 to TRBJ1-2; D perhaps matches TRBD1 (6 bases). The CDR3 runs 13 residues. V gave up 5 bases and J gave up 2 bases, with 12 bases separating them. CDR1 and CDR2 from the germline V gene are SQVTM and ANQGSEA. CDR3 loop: CSVSTTGNYGYTF. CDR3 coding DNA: TGCAGCGTTTCCACCACAGGGAACTATGGCTACACCTTC.

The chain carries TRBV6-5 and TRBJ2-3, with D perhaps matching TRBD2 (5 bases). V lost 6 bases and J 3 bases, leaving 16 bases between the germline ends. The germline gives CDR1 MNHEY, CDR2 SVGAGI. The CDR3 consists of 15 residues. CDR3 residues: CASRRAGRGTDTQYF. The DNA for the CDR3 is TGTGCCAGCAGACGAGCAGGACGGGGAACAGATACGCAGTATTTT.

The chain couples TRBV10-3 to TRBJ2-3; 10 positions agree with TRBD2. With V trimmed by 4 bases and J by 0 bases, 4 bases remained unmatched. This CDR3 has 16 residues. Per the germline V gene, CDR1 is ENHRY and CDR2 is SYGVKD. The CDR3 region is CAISGWTSGSTDTQYF. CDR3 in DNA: TGTGCCATCAGTGGTTGGACTAGCGGTAGCACAGATACGCAGTATTTT.

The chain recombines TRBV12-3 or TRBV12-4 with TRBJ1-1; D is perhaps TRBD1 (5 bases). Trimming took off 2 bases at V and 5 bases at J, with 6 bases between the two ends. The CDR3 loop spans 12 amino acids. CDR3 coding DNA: TGTGCCAGCAGTTTATGGACAACTGAAGCTTTCTTT. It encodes CASSLWTTEAFF.

The CDR3 spells CASSQTGSNEKLFF. In nucleotides, the CDR3 is TGTGCCAGCAGCCAGACAGGGTCTAATGAAAAACTGTTTTTT. The gene calls are TRBV2 and TRBJ1-4; 7 bases align to TRBD1. CDR1 and CDR2 (germline): SNHLY, FYNNEI. Losses at the gene ends were 6 bases for V and 3 bases for J; bases not matched to a gene: 4. The CDR3 has 14 amino acids.

CDR3 coding DNA: TGTGCCAGCAGCGTAGGAAGGGACAGGTCATGGTCACCCCTCCACTTT. Residues: CASSVGRDRSWSPLHF. This chain links TRBV9 with TRBJ1-6; 8 positions agree with TRBD1. Trimming at V came to 0 bases and at J to 10 bases, leaving 9 bases not matched to a gene. This CDR3 is 16 amino acids long. Germline values: CDR1 SGDLS, CDR2 YYNGEE. The full variable domain, completed using reference TRBV9 and TRBJ1-6, is DSGVTQTPKHLITATGQRVTLRCSPRSGDLSVYWYQQSLDQGLQFLIQYYNGEERAKGNILERFSAQQFPDLHSELNLSSLELGDSALYFCASSVGRDRSWSPLHFGNGTRLTVT.

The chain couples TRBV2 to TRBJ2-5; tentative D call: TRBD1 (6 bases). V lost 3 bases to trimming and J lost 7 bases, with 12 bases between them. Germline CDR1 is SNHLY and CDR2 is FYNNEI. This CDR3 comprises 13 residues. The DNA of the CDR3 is TGTGCCAGCAGTGATACCAGGGGTTGGACCCAGTACTTC. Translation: CASSDTRGWTQYF.

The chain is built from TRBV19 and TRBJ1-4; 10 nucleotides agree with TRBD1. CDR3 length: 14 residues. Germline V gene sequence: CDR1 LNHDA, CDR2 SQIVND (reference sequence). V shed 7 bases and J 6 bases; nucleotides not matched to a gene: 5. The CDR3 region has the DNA TGTGCCAGTACACCGGGACAGGGGTATGAAAAACTGTTTTTT. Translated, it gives CASTPGQGYEKLFF.

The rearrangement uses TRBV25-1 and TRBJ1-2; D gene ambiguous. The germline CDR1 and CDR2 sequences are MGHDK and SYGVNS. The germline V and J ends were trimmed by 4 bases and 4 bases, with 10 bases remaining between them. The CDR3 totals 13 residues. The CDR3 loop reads CASSGPTFYGYTF. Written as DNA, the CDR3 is TGTGCCAGCAGTGGGCCCACCTTCTATGGCTACACCTTC.

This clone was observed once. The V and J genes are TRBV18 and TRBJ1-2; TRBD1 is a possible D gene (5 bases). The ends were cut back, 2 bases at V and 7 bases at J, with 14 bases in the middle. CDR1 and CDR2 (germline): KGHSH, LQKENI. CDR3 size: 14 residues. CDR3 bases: TGTGCCAGCTCACCAGGGGCCCTGTGGGCTGGCTACACCTTC. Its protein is CASSPGALWAGYTF. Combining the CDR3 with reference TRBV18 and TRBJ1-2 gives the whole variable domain NAGVMQNPRHLVRRRGQEARLRCSPMKGHSHVYWYRQLPEEGLKFMVYLQKENIIDESGMPKERFSAEFPKEGPSILRIQQVVRGDSAAYFCASSPGALWAGYTFGSGTRLTVV.

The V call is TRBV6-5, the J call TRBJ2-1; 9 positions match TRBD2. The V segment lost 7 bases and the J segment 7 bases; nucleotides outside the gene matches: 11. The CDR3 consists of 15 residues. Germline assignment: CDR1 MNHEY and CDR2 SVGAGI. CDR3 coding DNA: TGTGCCAGCACCCCGAACCCTAGCGGGGCTAATGAGCAGTTCTTC. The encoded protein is CASTPNPSGANEQFF.

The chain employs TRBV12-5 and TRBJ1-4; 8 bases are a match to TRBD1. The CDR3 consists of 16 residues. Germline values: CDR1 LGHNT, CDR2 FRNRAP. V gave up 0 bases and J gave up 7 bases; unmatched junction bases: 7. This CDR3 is CASGLVLGQGAEKLFF. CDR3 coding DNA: TGTGCTAGTGGTTTGGTACTGGGGCAGGGGGCTGAAAAACTGTTTTTT. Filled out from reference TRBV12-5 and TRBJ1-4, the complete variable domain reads DARVTQTPRHKVTEMGQEVTMRCQPILGHNTVFWYRQTMMQGLELLAYFRNRAPLDDSGMPKDRFSAEMPDATLATLKIQPSEPRDSAVYFCASGLVLGQGAEKLFFGSGTQLSVL.

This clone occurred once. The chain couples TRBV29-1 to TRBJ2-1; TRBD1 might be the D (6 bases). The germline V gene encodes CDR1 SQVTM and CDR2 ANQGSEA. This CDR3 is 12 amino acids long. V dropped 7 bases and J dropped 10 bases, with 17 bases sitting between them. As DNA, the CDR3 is TGCAGCGGGTCCCTGACAGGCCAAGAGCAGTTCTTC. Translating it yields CSGSLTGQEQFF.

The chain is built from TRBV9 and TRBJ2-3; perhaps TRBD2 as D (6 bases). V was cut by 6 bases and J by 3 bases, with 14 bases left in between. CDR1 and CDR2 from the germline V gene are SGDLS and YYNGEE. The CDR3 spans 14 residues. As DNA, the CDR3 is TGTGCCAGCACGCTAGCGAGGAATACAGATACGCAGTATTTT. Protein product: CASTLARNTDTQYF.

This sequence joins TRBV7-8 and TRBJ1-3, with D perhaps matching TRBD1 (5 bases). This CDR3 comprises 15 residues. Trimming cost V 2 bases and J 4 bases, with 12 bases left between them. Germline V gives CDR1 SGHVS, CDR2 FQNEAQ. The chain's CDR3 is CASSLLRAGGNTIYF. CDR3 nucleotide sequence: TGTGCCAGCAGCTTACTCCGGGCAGGGGGAAACACCATATATTTT.

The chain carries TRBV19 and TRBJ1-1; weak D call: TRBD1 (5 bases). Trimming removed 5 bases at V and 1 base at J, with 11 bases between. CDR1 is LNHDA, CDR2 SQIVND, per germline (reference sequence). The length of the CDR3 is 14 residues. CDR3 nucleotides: TGTGCCAGTAGTTTTCGAGACAGGAACACTGAAGCTTTCTTT. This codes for CASSFRDRNTEAFF.

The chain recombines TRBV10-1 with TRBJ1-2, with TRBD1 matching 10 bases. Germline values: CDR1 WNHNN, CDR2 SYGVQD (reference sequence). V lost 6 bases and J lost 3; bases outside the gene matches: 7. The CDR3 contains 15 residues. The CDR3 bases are TGCGCCAGCAGCGGCCCCGGGACAGGGGACTATGGCTACACCTTC. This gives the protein CASSGPGTGDYGYTF.

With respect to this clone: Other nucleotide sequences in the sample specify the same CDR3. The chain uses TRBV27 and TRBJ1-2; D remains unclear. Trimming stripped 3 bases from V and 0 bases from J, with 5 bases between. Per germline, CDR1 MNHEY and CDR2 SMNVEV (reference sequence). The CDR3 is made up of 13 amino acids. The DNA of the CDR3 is TGTGCCAGCAGTTTGGCTGCTAACTATGGCTACACCTTC. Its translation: CASSLAANYGYTF.

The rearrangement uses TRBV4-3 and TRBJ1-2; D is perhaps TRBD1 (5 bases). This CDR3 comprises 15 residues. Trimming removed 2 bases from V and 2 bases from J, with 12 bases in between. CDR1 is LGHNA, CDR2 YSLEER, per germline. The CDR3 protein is CASSQKGAGNYGYTF. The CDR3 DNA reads TGCGCCAGCAGCCAAAAAGGGGCTGGAAACTATGGCTACACCTTC.

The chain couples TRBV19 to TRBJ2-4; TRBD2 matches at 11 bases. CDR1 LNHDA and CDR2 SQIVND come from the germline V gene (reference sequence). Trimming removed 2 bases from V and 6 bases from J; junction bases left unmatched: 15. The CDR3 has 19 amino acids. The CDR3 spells CASSILGTSGGPGTNIQYF. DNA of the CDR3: TGTGCCAGTAGTATACTAGGTACTAGCGGGGGCCCTGGTACAAACATTCAGTACTTC.

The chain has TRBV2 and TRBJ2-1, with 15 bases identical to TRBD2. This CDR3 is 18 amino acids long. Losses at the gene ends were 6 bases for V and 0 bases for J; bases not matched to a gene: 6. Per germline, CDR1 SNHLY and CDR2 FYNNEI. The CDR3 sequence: CASSRPGLAGGSYNEQFF. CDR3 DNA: TGTGCCAGCAGCCGACCGGGACTAGCGGGGGGCTCCTACAATGAGCAGTTCTTC.

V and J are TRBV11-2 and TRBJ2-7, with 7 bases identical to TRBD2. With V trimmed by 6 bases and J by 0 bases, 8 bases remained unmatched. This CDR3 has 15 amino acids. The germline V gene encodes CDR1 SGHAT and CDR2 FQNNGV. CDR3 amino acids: CASRPPWDYSYEQYF. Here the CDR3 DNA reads TGTGCCAGCAGACCTCCATGGGACTACTCCTACGAGCAGTACTTC.

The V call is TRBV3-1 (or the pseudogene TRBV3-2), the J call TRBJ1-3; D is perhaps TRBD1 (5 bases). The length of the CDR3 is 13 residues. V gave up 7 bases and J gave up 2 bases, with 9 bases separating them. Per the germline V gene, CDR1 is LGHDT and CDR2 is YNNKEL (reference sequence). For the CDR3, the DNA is TGTGCCAGCACCCCAGGGCCTGGAAACACCATATATTTT. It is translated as CASTPGPGNTIYF.

CDR3 loop: CASSLTGTEYNEQFF. For the CDR3, the DNA is TGCGCCAGCAGCTTGACCGGGACAGAGTACAATGAGCAGTTCTTC. The chain uses TRBV5-1 and TRBJ2-1, with TRBD1 matching over 7 bases. V was pared by 1 base and J by 4 bases, with 5 bases of the junction left unmatched. Germline loops: CDR1 SGHRS, CDR2 YFSETQ. The CDR3 extends over 15 amino acids.

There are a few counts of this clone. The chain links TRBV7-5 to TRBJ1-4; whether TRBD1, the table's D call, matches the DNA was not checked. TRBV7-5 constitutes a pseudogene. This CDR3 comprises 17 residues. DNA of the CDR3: TGTGCCAGAAGCTTAGCAGGGCCAGGGGTACAAAATGAAAAACTGTTTTTT. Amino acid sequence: CARSLAGPGVQNEKLFF.

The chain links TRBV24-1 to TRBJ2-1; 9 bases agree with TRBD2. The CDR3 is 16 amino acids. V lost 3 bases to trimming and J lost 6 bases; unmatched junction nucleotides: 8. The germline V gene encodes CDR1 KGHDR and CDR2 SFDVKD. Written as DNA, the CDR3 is TGTGCCACCAGTGATCGCGGGGGGGCCATGACCAATGAGCAGTTCTTC. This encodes CATSDRGGAMTNEQFF.

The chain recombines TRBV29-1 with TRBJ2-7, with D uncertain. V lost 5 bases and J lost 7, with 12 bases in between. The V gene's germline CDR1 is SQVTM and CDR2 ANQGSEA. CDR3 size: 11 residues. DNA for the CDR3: TGCAGCGTTTTAAACCCTCGGGAGCAGTACTTC. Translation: CSVLNPREQYF.

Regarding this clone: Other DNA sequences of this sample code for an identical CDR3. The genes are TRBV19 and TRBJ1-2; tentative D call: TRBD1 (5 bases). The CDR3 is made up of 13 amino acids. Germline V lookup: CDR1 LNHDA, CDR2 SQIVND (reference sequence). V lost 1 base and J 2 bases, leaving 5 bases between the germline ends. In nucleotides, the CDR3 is TGTGCCAGTAGTATAGCAGGGAACTATGGCTACACCTTC. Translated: CASSIAGNYGYTF.